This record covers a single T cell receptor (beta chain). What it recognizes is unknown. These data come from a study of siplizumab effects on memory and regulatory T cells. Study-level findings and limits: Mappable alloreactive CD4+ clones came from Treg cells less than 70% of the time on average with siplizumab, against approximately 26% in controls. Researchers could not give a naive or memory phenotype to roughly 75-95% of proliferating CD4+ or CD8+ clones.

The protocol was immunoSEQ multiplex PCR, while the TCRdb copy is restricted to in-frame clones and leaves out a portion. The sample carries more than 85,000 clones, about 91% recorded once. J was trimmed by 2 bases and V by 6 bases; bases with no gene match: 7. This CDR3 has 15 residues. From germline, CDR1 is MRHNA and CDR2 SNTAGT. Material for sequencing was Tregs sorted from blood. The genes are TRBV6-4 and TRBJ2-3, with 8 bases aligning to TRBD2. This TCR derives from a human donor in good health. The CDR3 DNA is TGTGCCAGCAGCTCCGGGACTAGGGACACAGATACGCAGTATTTT. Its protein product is CASSSGTRDTDTQYF.